The 14 T cell receptor beta chains reported below all come from one sample, sequenced in a study of cytomegalovirus exposure and HLA in healthy donors. A multiplex PCR was run with 60 Vbeta primers and 13 Jbeta primers. Libraries were prepared by immunoSEQ multiplex PCR; TCRdb keeps only in-frame clonotypes and omits some of them. The table lists 100,000 to 150,000 clones, under 85% of them singletons. The specimen sequenced was PBMCs. The source is a woman between 40 and 50 years old in good health and CMV-seropositive.

The chain carries TRBV7-8 and TRBJ2-7; D remains ambiguous. This CDR3 spans 13 amino acids. CDR1 and CDR2 (germline): SGHVS, FQNEAQ. V lost 6 bases to trimming and J lost 3 bases, with 12 bases between them. CDR3 DNA sequence: TGTGCCAGCAGGAGGTTGAGGTTCTACGAGCAGTACTTC. Translation: CASRRLRFYEQYF. The full variable domain, completed using reference TRBV7-8 and TRBJ2-7, is GAGVSQSPRYKVAKRGQDVALRCDPISGHVSLFWYQQALGQGPEFLTYFQNEAQLDKSGLPSDRFFAERPEGSVSTLKIQRTQQEDSAVYLCASRRLRFYEQYFGPGTRLTVT.

V usage is TRBV5-5 and J usage is TRBJ2-7; 8 nucleotides line up with TRBD1. There are 15 residues in the CDR3. J lost 4 bases, V lost 3 bases, and 9 bases had no gene match. Germline lookup yields CDR1 SGHKS and CDR2 YYEKEE (reference sequence). The CDR3 sequence is CASSWGQGAGYEQYF. CDR3 DNA sequence: TGTGCCAGCAGCTGGGGGCAGGGGGCGGGGTACGAGCAGTACTTC.

The chain links TRBV7-6 to TRBJ2-5; 8 nucleotides agree with TRBD2. The CDR3 has 18 residues. In germline, CDR1 is SGHVS, CDR2 FNYEAQ. Trimming took 0 bases from V and 2 from J; bases not matched to a gene: 11. CDR3 sequence (DNA): TGTGCCAGCAGCTTAGCTTGGTTGCGAGCGGGAGCTCAAGAGACCCAGTACTTC. Its translation: CASSLAWLRAGAQETQYF.

V gene TRBV29-1 combines with J gene TRBJ2-1; TRBD2 matches 12 bases. V shed 0 bases and J 6 bases; nucleotides not matched to a gene: 6. Germline values: CDR1 SQVTM, CDR2 ANQGSEA. The CDR3 runs 16 residues. CDR3 region: CSVEETSSGRVNEQFF. The CDR3 DNA reads as TGCAGCGTTGAAGAGACTTCTAGCGGGAGGGTCAATGAGCAGTTCTTC.

The chain employs TRBV25-1 and TRBJ2-1; possibly TRBD2 for D (5 bases). Germline values: CDR1 MGHDK, CDR2 SYGVNS. V shed 5 bases and J shed 6 bases, with 11 bases lying between them. There are 13 residues in the CDR3. CDR3 in amino acids: CASSSDSRNEQFF. The CDR3 DNA is TGTGCCAGCAGTTCGGACTCACGCAATGAGCAGTTCTTC.

This rearrangement joins TRBV2 to TRBJ1-6; 8 nucleotides agree with TRBD1. Trimming took 6 bases from V and 9 from J; bases not matched to a gene: 13. Germline V gene lookup returns CDR1 SNHLY and CDR2 FYNNEI. This CDR3 has 16 amino acids. Here the CDR3 DNA reads TGTGCCAGCAGCGTAGAGGGGGACAGGATCGGTTCACCCCTCCACTTT. Translated: CASSVEGDRIGSPLHF.

The chain carries TRBV2 and TRBJ2-4; 8 positions agree with TRBD2. J lost 0 bases, V lost 5 bases, and 15 bases had no gene match. CDR3 length equals 19 residues. Germline values: CDR1 SNHLY, CDR2 FYNNEI. This chain's CDR3 is CASSYGTSPLAGAKNIQYF. The CDR3 region has the DNA TGTGCCAGCAGTTATGGCACATCCCCCCTAGCGGGAGCCAAAAACATTCAGTACTTC.

The chain is built from TRBV28 and TRBJ1-4, with TRBD1 as a possible D gene (6 bases). Germline V gene lookup returns CDR1 MDHEN and CDR2 SYDVKM. This CDR3 region has 18 residues. V was shortened by 2 bases and J by 8 bases, with 24 bases between the two germline ends. The CDR3 region has the DNA TGTGCCAGCAGTTTAGCCGGCGGCTACAGGGTGAGAGGAGAAAAACTGTTTTTT. Amino acids: CASSLAGGYRVRGEKLFF.

The genes are TRBV6-1 and TRBJ2-3, with a weak D call TRBD1 (6 bases). CDR1 and CDR2 (germline): MNHNS, SASEGT. With 6 bases removed from V and 5 bases from J, the gap between germline ends came to 9 bases. There are 12 residues in the CDR3. The CDR3 protein is CASSQGRDTQYF. As DNA, the CDR3 is TGTGCCAGCAGCCAGGGGAGAGATACGCAGTATTTT.

The CDR3 region is CASSIRRGSTEAFF. In DNA form, the CDR3 reads TGTGCCAGCAGTATTAGACGGGGGAGCACTGAAGCTTTCTTT. The chain is built from TRBV2 and TRBJ1-1; tentative D call: TRBD1 (5 bases). V was shortened by 5 bases and J by 4 bases, with 14 bases between the two germline ends. The CDR3 spans 14 residues. Germline CDR1 SNHLY, CDR2 FYNNEI.

The chain links TRBV28 to TRBJ1-5; D ambiguous. CDR1 is MDHEN, CDR2 SYDVKM, per germline. Trimming stripped 5 bases from V and 0 bases from J, with 8 bases between. The CDR3 loop spans 14 amino acids. The CDR3 loop is CASSLLYSNQPQHF. The CDR3 coding sequence is TGTGCCAGCAGTCTACTTTATAGCAATCAGCCCCAGCATTTT. Together with reference TRBV28 and TRBJ1-5, the CDR3 gives the full variable domain: DVKVTQSSRYLVKRTGEKVFLECVQDMDHENMFWYRQDPGLGLRLIYFSYDVKMKEKGDIPEGYSVSREKKERFSLILESASTNQTSMYLCASSLLYSNQPQHFGDGTRLSIL.

Worth noting for this clone: Other DNA sequences in the same sample also yield this CDR3. The chain recombines TRBV5-1 with TRBJ2-3; 10 bases match TRBD2. J lost 0 bases, V lost 4 bases, and 2 bases had no gene match. CDR1 is SGHRS and CDR2 is YFSETQ in the germline V gene. The CDR3 covers 15 residues. Here the CDR3 reads CASSLTSGSTDTQYF. DNA for the CDR3: TGCGCCAGCAGCCTGACTAGCGGGAGCACAGATACGCAGTATTTT.

The genes are TRBV6-4 and TRBJ2-7, with 7 bases aligning to TRBD2. From germline, CDR1 is MRHNA and CDR2 SNTAGT. This CDR3 comprises 12 residues. Trimming cost V 9 bases and J 0 bases; bases outside gene matches: 2. DNA for the CDR3: TGTGCCAGGGGGAGGGACTCCTACGAGCAGTACTTC. Encoded protein: CARGRDSYEQYF.

This chain links TRBV4-1 with TRBJ1-4, with D uncertain. This CDR3 contains 15 residues. V was trimmed by 1 base and J by 3 bases, leaving 9 bases between them. Germline CDR1 MGHRA, CDR2 YSYEKL. CDR3 amino acids: CASSQGWLANEKLFF. The CDR3 DNA sequence: TGCGCCAGCAGCCAAGGGTGGCTGGCTAATGAAAAACTGTTTTTT.